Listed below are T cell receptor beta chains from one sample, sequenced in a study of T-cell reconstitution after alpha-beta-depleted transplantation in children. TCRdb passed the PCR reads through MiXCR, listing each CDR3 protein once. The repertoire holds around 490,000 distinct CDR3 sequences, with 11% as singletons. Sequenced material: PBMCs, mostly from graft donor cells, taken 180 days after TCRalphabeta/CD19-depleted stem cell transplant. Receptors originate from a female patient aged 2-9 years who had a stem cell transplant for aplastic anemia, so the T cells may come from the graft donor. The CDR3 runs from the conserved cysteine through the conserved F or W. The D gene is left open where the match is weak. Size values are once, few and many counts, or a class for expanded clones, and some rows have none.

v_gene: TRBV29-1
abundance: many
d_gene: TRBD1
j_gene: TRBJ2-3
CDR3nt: TGCAGCGTTGAACACCCGACAGGGGGCTTACCAGATACGCAGTATTTT
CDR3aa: CSVEHPTGGLPDTQYF

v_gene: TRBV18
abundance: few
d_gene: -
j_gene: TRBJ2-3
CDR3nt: TGTGCCAGCTCACCACCAGGACAGTTCATCACAGATACGCAGTATTTT
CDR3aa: CASSPPGQFITDTQYF

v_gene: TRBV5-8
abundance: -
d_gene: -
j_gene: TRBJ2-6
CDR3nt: TGTGCCAGCAGCCCTGGGATGGGAAGCTCTGGGGCCAACGTCCTGACTTTC
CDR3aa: CASSPGMGSSGANVLTF

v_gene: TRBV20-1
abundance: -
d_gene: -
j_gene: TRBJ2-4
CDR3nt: TGCAGCTTCTGGGGCCAGGTATCTGGCAAAAACATTCAGTACTTC
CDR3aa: CSFWGQVSGKNIQYF

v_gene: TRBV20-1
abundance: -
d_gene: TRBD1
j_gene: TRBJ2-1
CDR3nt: TGCAGTGCTAGCCGGGACAGGGTTCATCATGAGCAGTTCTTC
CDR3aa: CSASRDRVHHEQFF

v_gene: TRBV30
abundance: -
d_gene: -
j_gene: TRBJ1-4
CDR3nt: TGTGCCTGGGCTCCCGACAGTCTCGGCGAAAAACTGTTTTTT
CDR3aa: CAWAPDSLGEKLFF

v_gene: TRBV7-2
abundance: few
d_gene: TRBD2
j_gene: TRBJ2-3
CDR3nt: TGTGCCAGCAGCCAGCCGGGACTAGGGGGGTCAGATACGCAGTATTTT
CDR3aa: CASSQPGLGGSDTQYF

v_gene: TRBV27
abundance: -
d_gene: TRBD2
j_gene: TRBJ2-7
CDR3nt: TGTGCCAGCAGGGGACTAGCGGGAGCCTACGAGCAGTACTTC
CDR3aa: CASRGLAGAYEQYF

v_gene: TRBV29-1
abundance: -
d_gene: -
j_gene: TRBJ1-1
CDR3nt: TGCAGCGTTGGGGCAGGGCGGATGAACACTGAAGCTTTCTTT
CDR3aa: CSVGAGRMNTEAFF

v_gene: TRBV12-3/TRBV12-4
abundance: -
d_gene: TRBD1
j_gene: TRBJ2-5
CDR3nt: TGTGCCAGCAGTCGGACAGGGGCTGGGGAGACCCAGTACTTC
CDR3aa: CASSRTGAGETQYF

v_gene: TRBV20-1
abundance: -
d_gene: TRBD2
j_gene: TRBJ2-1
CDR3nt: TGCAGTGGCCCTCCTAGCGGACAATACAATGAGCAGTTCTTC
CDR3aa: CSGPPSGQYNEQFF

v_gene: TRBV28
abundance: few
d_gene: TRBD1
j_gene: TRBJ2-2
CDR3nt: TGTGCCAGCAGCACCGGGACAGGGGCCACCGGGGAGCTGTTTTTT
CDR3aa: CASSTGTGATGELFF

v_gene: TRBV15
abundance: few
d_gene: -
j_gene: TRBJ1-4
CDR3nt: TGTGCCACCAGCAGAGAGTCGGATAAGGAAAAACTGTTTTTT
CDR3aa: CATSRESDKEKLFF

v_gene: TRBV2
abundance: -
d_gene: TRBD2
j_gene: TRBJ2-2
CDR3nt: TGTGCCAGCAGTTTCTTCTCGGCGGGAGGAATCACCGGGGAGCTGTTTTTT
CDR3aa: CASSFFSAGGITGELFF

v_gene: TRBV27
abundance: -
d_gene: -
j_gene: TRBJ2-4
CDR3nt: TGTGCCAGCAGTCCGCTCGACAGTCGCGCCAAAAACATTCAGTACTTC
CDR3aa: CASSPLDSRAKNIQYF

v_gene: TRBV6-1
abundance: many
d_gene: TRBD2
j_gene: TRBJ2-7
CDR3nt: TGTGCCAGCAGGCCCCATAGCGGGAGGTCTTACGAGCAGTACTTC
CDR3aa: CASRPHSGRSYEQYF

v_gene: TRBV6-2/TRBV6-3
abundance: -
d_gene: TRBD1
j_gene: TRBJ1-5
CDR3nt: TGTGCCAGCAGCCGACAGGGTGCCCAGCATTTT
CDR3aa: CASSRQGAQHF

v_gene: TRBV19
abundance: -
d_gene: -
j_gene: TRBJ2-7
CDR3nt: TGTGCCAGTAGTTCGTCGGGAGAACAAACCTACGAGCAGTACTTC
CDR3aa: CASSSSGEQTYEQYF

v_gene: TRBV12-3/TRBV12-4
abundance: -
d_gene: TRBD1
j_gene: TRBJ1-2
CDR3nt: TGTGCCAGCAGTTACCCGGACAGGGGAGATGGCTACACCTTC
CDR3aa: CASSYPDRGDGYTF

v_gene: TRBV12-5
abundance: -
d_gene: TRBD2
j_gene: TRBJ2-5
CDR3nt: TGTGCTAGTGCCCAGGCCCCCCGCGGGGGGACCCAGTACTTC
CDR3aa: CASAQAPRGGTQYF

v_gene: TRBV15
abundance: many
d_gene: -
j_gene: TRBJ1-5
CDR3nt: TGTGCCACCAGCAACGATCACCGGCCCCACAATCAGCCCCAGCATTTT
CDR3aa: CATSNDHRPHNQPQHF

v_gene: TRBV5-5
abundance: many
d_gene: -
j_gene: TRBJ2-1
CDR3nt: TGTGCCAGCAGCCCGGTTAGGGGAGGCAATGAGCAGTTCTTC
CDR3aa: CASSPVRGGNEQFF

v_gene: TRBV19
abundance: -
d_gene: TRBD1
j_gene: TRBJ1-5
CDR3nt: TGTGCCAGTAGGGGGAGGACAGGGGGCCATCAGCCCCAGCATTTT
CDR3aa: CASRGRTGGHQPQHF

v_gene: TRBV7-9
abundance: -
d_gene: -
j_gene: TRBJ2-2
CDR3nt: TGTGCCAGCAAATCGGCGAAGACCGGGGAGCTGTTTTTT
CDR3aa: CASKSAKTGELFF

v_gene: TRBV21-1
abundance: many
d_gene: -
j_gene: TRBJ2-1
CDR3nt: TGTGCCAGCAGCTCCCGTAAGGGTACTGAGCAGTTCTTC
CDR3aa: CASSSRKGTEQFF

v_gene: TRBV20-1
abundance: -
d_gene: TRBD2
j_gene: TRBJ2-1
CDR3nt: TGCAGTGCTAGAGGATTGACGGGACTAGCAAGCAATGAGCAGTTCTTC
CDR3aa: CSARGLTGLASNEQFF

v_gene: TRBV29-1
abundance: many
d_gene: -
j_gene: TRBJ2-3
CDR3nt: TGCAGCGTTGTAACCTTTCGTGGGCCCGATACGCAGTATTTT
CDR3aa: CSVVTFRGPDTQYF

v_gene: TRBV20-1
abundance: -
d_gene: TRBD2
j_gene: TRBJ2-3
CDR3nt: TGCAGTGCTAGAGATAGCGGGGGGACCCTCACAGATACGCAGTATTTT
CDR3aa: CSARDSGGTLTDTQYF

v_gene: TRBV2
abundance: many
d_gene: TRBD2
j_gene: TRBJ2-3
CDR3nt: TGTGCCAGCAGTGAAGCGCTAGGAGCGGGAGCAGATACGCAGTATTTT
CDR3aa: CASSEALGAGADTQYF

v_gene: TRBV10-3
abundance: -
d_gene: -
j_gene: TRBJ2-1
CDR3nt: TGTGCCATCAGTGTTAGCGGAGGCTCCTACAATGAGCAGTTCTTC
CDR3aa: CAISVSGGSYNEQFF

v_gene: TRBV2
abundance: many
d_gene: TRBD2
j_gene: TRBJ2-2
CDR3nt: TGTGCCAGCCGCTTTAGGCCTAGCGGGGGCGTCGGGGAGCTGTTTTTT
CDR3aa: CASRFRPSGGVGELFF

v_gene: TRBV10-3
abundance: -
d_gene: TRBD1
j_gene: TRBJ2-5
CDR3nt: TGTGCCATCAGTGGACAGGGGAAAGAGACCCAGTACTTC
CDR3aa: CAISGQGKETQYF

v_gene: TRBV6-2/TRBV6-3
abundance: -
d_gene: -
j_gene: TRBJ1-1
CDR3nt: TGTGCCAGCAGCAAAGGTTGGGGGCGAGGGACTGAAGCTTTCTTT
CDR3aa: CASSKGWGRGTEAFF

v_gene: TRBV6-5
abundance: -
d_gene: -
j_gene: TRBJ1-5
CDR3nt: TGTGCCAGCAGTTACGTAAGGCAGCCCCAGCATTTT
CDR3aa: CASSYVRQPQHF

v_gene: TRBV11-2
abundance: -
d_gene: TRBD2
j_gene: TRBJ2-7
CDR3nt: TGTGCCAGCAGCTCCCAGGGTAGCGGGACGCCACTAGGGCAGTACTTC
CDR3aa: CASSSQGSGTPLGQYF

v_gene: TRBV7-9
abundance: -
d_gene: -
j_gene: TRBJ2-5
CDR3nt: TGTGCCAGCAGCTCACCCAACCAAGAGACCCAGTACTTC
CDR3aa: CASSSPNQETQYF

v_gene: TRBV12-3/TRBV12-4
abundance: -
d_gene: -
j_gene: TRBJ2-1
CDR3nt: TGTGCCAGCAGCCGCTTGGGGTCCAGTGGGGTGAATGAGCAGTTCTTC
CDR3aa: CASSRLGSSGVNEQFF